A single sample gave rise to the 25 T cell receptor beta chains below, sequenced in a study of follicular helper T cells after annual influenza vaccination. Produced via immunoSEQ multiplex PCR; TCRdb's table is partial and in-frame only. Seen here are about 10,000 clones, roughly 83% observed once, and the top ten hold roughly 0.37%. Time point noted: 2015-2016 season, 7 days after influenza vaccination. Sequenced material: CXCR5- memory CD4+ T cells sorted from blood, taken 7 days after influenza vaccination. Receptors were obtained from an adult who received the influenza vaccine.

The chain joins TRBV29-1 to TRBJ1-2, with D hard to call. V lost 2 bases and J 4 bases, leaving 8 bases between the germline ends. CDR1 and CDR2 (germline): SQVTM, ANQGSEA. The CDR3 covers 12 residues. CDR3 in DNA: TGCAGCGTTGAAACTGCAGTCTATGGCTACACCTTC. Protein: CSVETAVYGYTF.

This chain connects TRBV7-8 to TRBJ1-4; TRBD1 is a possible D gene (5 bases). Germline assignment: CDR1 SGHVS and CDR2 FQNEAQ. The CDR3 loop spans 15 amino acids. V shed 5 bases and J shed 5 bases, with 15 bases lying between them. The CDR3 loop reads CASSLVLGPNEKLFF. As DNA, the CDR3 is TGTGCCAGCAGCCTGGTGTTGGGGCCCAATGAAAAACTGTTTTTT.

This sequence joins TRBV18 and TRBJ2-5, with D hard to call. The assigned J gene may be wrong: the sequence end matches TRBJ2-7 better. The CDR3 spans 12 residues. Germline-derived CDR1 and CDR2 are KGHSH and LQKENI. The CDR3 protein is CASSPRRPEQYF. CDR3 nucleotide sequence: TGTGCCAGCTCACCACGTCGGCCCGAGCAGTACTTC.

This rearrangement joins TRBV25-1 to TRBJ1-4; D not certain. Germline loops: CDR1 MGHDK, CDR2 SYGVNS. This CDR3 has 15 amino acids. Trimming cost V 2 bases and J 0 bases, with 7 bases left between them. As DNA, the CDR3 is TGTGCCAGCAGTGAACAGAGGGCAACTAATGAAAAACTGTTTTTT. This sequence encodes CASSEQRATNEKLFF.

This chain uses TRBV28 with TRBJ1-6; 7 nucleotides line up with TRBD1. The V and J ends lost 8 bases and 5 bases, in that order; junction bases with no gene match: 9. Germline V gives CDR1 MDHEN, CDR2 SYDVKM. This CDR3 region has 15 residues. The CDR3 DNA sequence: TGTGCCAGCGCAGGGGGGCGAATCGATAATTCACCCCTCCACTTT. It specifies CASAGGRIDNSPLHF.

The genes are TRBV7-2 and TRBJ2-3; D is undetermined. The CDR3 contains 14 residues. The germline V and J ends were trimmed by 2 bases and 1 base, with 7 bases remaining between them. CDR1 and CDR2 (germline): SGHTA, FQGNSA. The CDR3 sequence is CASSLTSGTDTQYF. The CDR3 region has the DNA TGTGCCAGCAGCTTAACCAGCGGCACAGATACGCAGTATTTT.

The chain is built from TRBV11-1 and TRBJ1-5, with D tentatively TRBD1 (6 bases). Looked up from germline, CDR1 is SGHAT and CDR2 is FQDESV (reference sequence). This CDR3 is 15 amino acids long. V was trimmed by 3 bases and J by 4 bases, leaving 13 bases between them. The CDR3 here is CASSLAGHPNQPQHF. In nucleotides, the CDR3 is TGTGCCAGCAGCTTGGCGGGACATCCAAATCAGCCCCAGCATTTT. The full variable domain, with the rest looked up from reference TRBV11-1 and TRBJ1-5, is EAEVAQSPRYKITEKSQAVAFWCDPISGHATLYWYRQILGQGPELLVQFQDESVVDDSQLPKDRFSAERLKGVDSTLKIQPAELGDSAMYLCASSLAGHPNQPQHFGDGTRLSIL.

The CDR3 is CASSSFQGNSPLHF. The CDR3, as DNA: TGTGCCAGTAGTTCCTTTCAGGGGAATTCACCCCTCCACTTT. The chain employs TRBV19 and TRBJ1-6; weak D call: TRBD1 (6 bases). The CDR3 has 14 residues. Germline V gene sequence: CDR1 LNHDA, CDR2 SQIVND (reference sequence). V lost 5 bases to trimming and J lost 7 bases, with 12 bases between them.

The table lists this clone with a count of one. This rearrangement joins TRBV19 to TRBJ1-2; tentatively, D is TRBD1 (5 bases). With 4 bases removed from V and 14 bases from J, the gap between germline ends came to 23 bases. This CDR3 is 14 amino acids long. CDR1 and CDR2 from the germline V gene are LNHDA and SQIVND (reference sequence). The CDR3 loop is CASSTSGTGVIRTF. CDR3 sequence (DNA): TGTGCCAGTAGTACCTCCGGGACGGGGGTAATTCGGACCTTC.

The CDR3 spells CASRTYSTQSSYNSPLHF. The CDR3, as DNA: TGTGCCAGCCGGACTTACAGCACCCAGAGCTCCTATAATTCACCCCTCCACTTT. The chain employs TRBV27 and TRBJ1-6; D unclear. Trimming removed 8 bases at V and 0 bases at J, with 20 bases between. Germline V gene lookup returns CDR1 MNHEY and CDR2 SMNVEV (reference sequence). This CDR3 spans 18 amino acids.

The table lists this clone with a few counts. The chain is built from TRBV5-1 and TRBJ1-2, with 8 nucleotides matching TRBD1. The germline CDR1 and CDR2 sequences are SGHRS and YFSETQ. The length of the CDR3 is 14 residues. J lost 5 bases, V lost 0 bases, and 3 bases had no gene match. CDR3 sequence (DNA): TGCGCCAGCAGCTTGGGGACAGGGACTTATGGCTACACCTTC. Translated, it gives CASSLGTGTYGYTF.

The V and J genes are TRBV5-1 and TRBJ1-3; D is uncertain. V lost 3 bases and J 2 bases, leaving 9 bases between the germline ends. CDR1 SGHRS and CDR2 YFSETQ come from the germline V gene. CDR3 length: 14 residues. The CDR3 here is CASSSGGPGNTIYF. The CDR3, as DNA: TGCGCCAGCAGCTCGGGAGGACCTGGAAACACCATATATTTT.

The rearrangement links TRBV7-6 to TRBJ2-2; 7 nucleotides align to TRBD1. Germline CDR1 and CDR2: SGHVS and FNYEAQ. After removal of 5 bases from V and 8 bases from J, the junction contained 8 bases not matched to a gene. The CDR3 is made up of 14 amino acids. CDR3 sequence reads: CASSQLQGWGELFF. The CDR3 DNA is TGTGCCAGCAGCCAACTACAGGGGTGGGGGGAGCTGTTTTTT.

The chain combines TRBV4-2 with TRBJ2-7, with D tentatively TRBD1 (6 bases). The CDR3 is 13 residues long. Trimming removed 6 bases at V and 7 bases at J, with 16 bases between. Germline CDR1 reads LGHNA; CDR2 reads YNFKEQ. In nucleotides, the CDR3 is TGTGCCAGCAGTCAGGAACAGGGTCGGGAGCAGTACTTC. It specifies CASSQEQGREQYF.

With regard to this clone: Sequence at one end of the junction differs from germline and may be a read error. The chain couples TRBV7-2 to TRBJ1-1; D remains unclear. Germline values: CDR1 SGHTA, CDR2 FQGNSA. The CDR3 consists of 12 residues. The CDR3 spells CASSLAGLEAFF. Here the CDR3 DNA reads TGTGCCAGCAGCCTAGCCGGTTTAGAAGCTTTCTTT. Variable domain in full (rest from reference TRBV7-2 and TRBJ1-1): GAGVSQSPSNKVTEKGKDVELRCDPISGHTALYWYRQSLGQGLEFLIYFQGNSAPDKSGLPSDRFSAERTGGSVSTLTIQRTQQEDSAVYLCASSLAGLEAFFGQGTRLTVV.

This sequence joins TRBV6-1 and TRBJ2-7; the match to TRBD1 covers 7 bases. The CDR3 has 15 residues. Trimming cost V 0 bases and J 4 bases; bases outside gene matches: 6. The V gene's germline CDR1 is MNHNS and CDR2 SASEGT. CDR3 DNA sequence: TGTGCCAGCAGTGAAGCGCGACAGGGTATTTACGAGCAGTACTTC. It encodes CASSEARQGIYEQYF.

The V call is TRBV29-1, the J call TRBJ1-1; D may be TRBD1 (6 bases). This CDR3 has 14 residues. The germline V gene encodes CDR1 SQVTM and CDR2 ANQGSEA. The V end was cut by 6 bases, the J end by 1 base, with 15 bases between. CDR3 nucleotide sequence: TGCAGCGTGGGATCCCTACAGGGGAACACTGAAGCTTTCTTT. This encodes CSVGSLQGNTEAFF.

The genes are TRBV4-1 and TRBJ1-4; D remains unclear. Looked up from germline, CDR1 is MGHRA and CDR2 is YSYEKL. Trimming stripped 0 bases from V and 5 bases from J, with 10 bases between. The CDR3 consists of 15 residues. This chain's CDR3 is CASSQDGRQNEKLFF. CDR3 DNA: TGCGCCAGCAGCCAAGACGGACGCCAGAATGAAAAACTGTTTTTT.

The chain employs TRBV11-2 and TRBJ2-7; 7 bases agree with TRBD1. From germline, CDR1 is SGHAT and CDR2 FQNNGV. The CDR3 consists of 15 residues. Trimming cost V 1 base and J 2 bases; bases outside gene matches: 5. DNA for the CDR3: TGTGCCAGCAGCTTAGGATGGACAGGCCCCTACGAGCAGTACTTC. This encodes CASSLGWTGPYEQYF. Variable domain in full (rest from reference TRBV11-2 and TRBJ2-7): EAGVAQSPRYKIIEKRQSVAFWCNPISGHATLYWYQQILGQGPKLLIQFQNNGVVDDSQLPKDRFSAERLKGVDSTLKIQPAKLEDSAVYLCASSLGWTGPYEQYFGPGTRLTVT.

This chain uses TRBV6-5 with TRBJ2-2; TRBD1 might be the D (6 bases). Germline CDR1 reads MNHEY; CDR2 reads SVGAGI. The CDR3 consists of 13 residues. Trimming cost V 10 bases and J 3 bases, with 12 bases left between them. In DNA, the CDR3 is TGTGCCATCGGACAGAAATACACCGGGGAGCTGTTTTTT. Translating gives CAIGQKYTGELFF.

The CDR3, as DNA: TGTGCCAGCAGACACGCCGACACGTTCAATCAGCCCCAGCATTTT. Translating it yields CASRHADTFNQPQHF. The chain recombines TRBV2 with TRBJ1-5; D gene unclear. Germline CDR1 is SNHLY and CDR2 is FYNNEI. The CDR3 length is 15 residues. The ends were cut back, 6 bases at V and 3 bases at J, with 15 bases in the middle.

The chain links TRBV27 to TRBJ1-1; D unclear. The CDR3 contains 17 residues. Germline V gene data show CDR1 as MNHEY and CDR2 as SMNVEV (reference sequence). Deletions cut 5 bases from V and 1 base from J, with 20 bases between. The CDR3 sequence is CASSPPPGMSPNTEAFF. The CDR3 nucleotides are TGTGCCAGCAGTCCCCCCCCGGGGATGAGTCCGAACACTGAAGCTTTCTTT.

The gene calls are TRBV18 and TRBJ1-4; no firm D call. Germline CDR1 KGHSH, CDR2 LQKENI. The germline V and J ends were trimmed by 5 bases and 0 bases, with 10 bases remaining between them. The CDR3 runs to 15 residues. The CDR3 bases are TGTGCCAGCTCAACGAACAAGGCAACTAATGAAAAACTGTTTTTT. Protein product: CASSTNKATNEKLFF.

The table lists this clone with a few counts. The chain joins TRBV10-1 to TRBJ1-6; no clear D gene. The germline V and J ends were trimmed by 0 bases and 7 bases, with 10 bases remaining between them. Germline values: CDR1 WNHNN, CDR2 SYGVQD (reference sequence). The CDR3 loop spans 15 amino acids. CDR3 coding DNA: TGCGCCAGCAGTGAGTCGGTAAGGCAGAATTCACCCCTCCACTTT. Residues: CASSESVRQNSPLHF.

This clone was seen a handful of times. The chain is built from TRBV6-1 and TRBJ1-1; D not certain. CDR1 MNHNS and CDR2 SASEGT come from the germline V gene. The germline V and J ends were trimmed by 6 bases and 8 bases, with 16 bases remaining between them. This CDR3 is built from 13 residues. The CDR3 sequence: CASRPSLITEAFF. CDR3 bases: TGTGCCAGCAGACCGAGCCTGATTACAGAAGCTTTCTTT.